Reported below is one T cell receptor beta chain. Its antigen remains unidentified. Assay: immunoSEQ multiplex PCR; the TCRdb copy retains only in-frame clones and omits some. The repertoire holds about 120,000 clones, with more than 75% as singletons. The ends were cut back, 5 bases at V and 6 bases at J, with 5 bases in the middle. The germline gives CDR1 MDHEN, CDR2 SYDVKM. This CDR3 comprises 12 residues. This specimen comes from a study of T cell responses to AZD1222 COVID-19 vaccine. Findings of the study overall: Across spike, vaccine-associated CD4 TCRs were found, dominant at 160-218 and 743-854.

Sequenced material: peripheral blood, taken on day 0 of AZD1222 vaccination. This TCR was recovered from an adult in good health. The chain combines TRBV28 with TRBJ1-6; the D is unclear. This CDR3 is CASSPLNSPLHF. CDR3 DNA: TGTGCCAGCAGTCCCCTTAATTCACCCCTCCACTTT.